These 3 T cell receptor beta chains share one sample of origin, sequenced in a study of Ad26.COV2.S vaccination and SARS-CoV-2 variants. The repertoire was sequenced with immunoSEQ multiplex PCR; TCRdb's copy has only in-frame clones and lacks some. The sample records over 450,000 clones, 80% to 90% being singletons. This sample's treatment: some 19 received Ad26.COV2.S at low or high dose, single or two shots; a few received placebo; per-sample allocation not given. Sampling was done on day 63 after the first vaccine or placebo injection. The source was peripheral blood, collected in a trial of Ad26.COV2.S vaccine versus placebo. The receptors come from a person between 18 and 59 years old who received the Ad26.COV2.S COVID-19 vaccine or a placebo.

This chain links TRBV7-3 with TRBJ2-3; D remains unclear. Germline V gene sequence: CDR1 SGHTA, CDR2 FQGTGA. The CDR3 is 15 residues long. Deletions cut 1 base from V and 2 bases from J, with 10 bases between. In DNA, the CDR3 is TGTGCCAGCAGCTTAATTTCCAGCAACACAGATACGCAGTATTTT. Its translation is CASSLISSNTDTQYF.

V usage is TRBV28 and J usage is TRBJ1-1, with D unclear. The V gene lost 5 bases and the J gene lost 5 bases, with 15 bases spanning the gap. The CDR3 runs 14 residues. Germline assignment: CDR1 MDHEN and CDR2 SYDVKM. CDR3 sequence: CASSRTGVWTEAFF. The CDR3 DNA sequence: TGTGCCAGCAGTCGTACGGGAGTGTGGACTGAAGCTTTCTTT.

CDR3 region: CASSLGGLTTDTQYF. In DNA form, the CDR3 reads TGCGCCAGCAGCTTGGGGGGCCTGACCACAGATACGCAGTATTTT. The chain couples TRBV5-1 to TRBJ2-3, with D perhaps matching TRBD1 (5 bases). The CDR3 is 15 residues long. Per germline, CDR1 SGHRS and CDR2 YFSETQ. Deletions cut 0 bases from V and 2 bases from J, with 10 bases between.